This is a list of T cell receptor beta chains from one sample in a study of blood T cell repertoires in COVID-19. Clones were sequenced by immunoSEQ multiplex PCR, and TCRdb holds only the in-frame ones, with some missing. The sample has around 380,000 clones, around 87% seen once. Material for sequencing was PBMCs or T cells enriched from blood (not recorded which). The source of these receptors is a man aged 25-40 years who had recovered from COVID-19. Both conserved end residues are part of each CDR3. D genes are given only for firm matches. The size of a clone is reported for some rows only, either as once, few or many, or as a class for expanded clones.

size	D	V	J	DNA	CDR3
-	TRBD1	TRBV6-5	TRBJ1-1	TGTGCCAGCACCAGGGGGGCCTACCCTGAAGCTTTCTTT	CASTRGAYPEAFF
-	-	TRBV5-5	TRBJ2-1	TGTGCCAGCAGCTTGATGGGCTTGAGCTCCTACAATGAGCAGTTCTTC	CASSLMGLSSYNEQFF
-	TRBD1	TRBV3-1/TRBV3-2	TRBJ1-1	TGTGCCAGCAGCCAAGTGGGACAGGGGGCTTATTGGAGCACTGAAGCTTTCTTT	CASSQVGQGAYWSTEAFF
-	TRBD1	TRBV29-1	TRBJ1-1	TGCAGCGTTGTTCGGGACAGGGGGATCCCTGAAGCTTTCTTT	CSVVRDRGIPEAFF
few	-	TRBV6-1	TRBJ1-5	TGTGCCAGCAGTGAGGGCCGCAATCAGCCCCAGCATTTT	CASSEGRNQPQHF
once	-	TRBV30	TRBJ1-2	TGTGCCTGGAGTGTACTAGGGGGCTACACCTTC	CAWSVLGGYTF
-	TRBD2	TRBV2	TRBJ2-5	TGTGCCAGCAGTGAAGCGCTTCCGACCCGCGGACTAGCGGGGCGGGAGACCCAGTACTTC	CASSEALPTRGLAGRETQYF
-	TRBD2	TRBV11-2	TRBJ2-1	TGTGCCAGCAGCCTGACGGGGGGCTACAATGAGCAGTTCTTC	CASSLTGGYNEQFF
-	TRBD1	TRBV7-2	TRBJ1-1	TGTGCCAGCAGCTTACGGTGGGACAGGGGAGACACTGAAGCTTTCTTT	CASSLRWDRGDTEAFF
once	-	TRBV7-8	TRBJ1-2	TGTGCCAGCAGCCCTGGACAGCTAGGGACAAAGGGCTACACCTTC	CASSPGQLGTKGYTF
-	-	TRBV30	TRBJ2-7	TGTGCCTGGAGTCTGGGGGGGCCCGCCTACGAGCAGTACTTC	CAWSLGGPAYEQYF
-	-	TRBV6-5	TRBJ2-2	TGTGCCAGCGGTCGGACAGAAATATCGCGCGGGGAGCTGTTTTTT	CASGRTEISRGELFF
-	TRBD1	TRBV6-5	TRBJ1-3	TGTGCCAGCGGAACAGGGGACTCTGGAAACACCATATATTTT	CASGTGDSGNTIYF
-	-	TRBV5-1	TRBJ2-1	TGCGCCAGCAGCCCAGCGGTACTAGCAGACGTGGAGCAGTTCTTC	CASSPAVLADVEQFF
-	-	TRBV5-1	TRBJ1-5	TGCGCCAGCAGCCTAGACGGAAATAGCAATCAGCCCCAGCATTTT	CASSLDGNSNQPQHF
-	TRBD1	TRBV5-6	TRBJ2-1	TGTGCCAGCAGCCAAGGACAGGTGCAGTTCTTC	CASSQGQVQFF
-	-	TRBV19	TRBJ2-2	TGTGCCAGTAGTATCTGGACAGCCGGGGAGCTGTTTTTT	CASSIWTAGELFF
-	-	TRBV3-1/TRBV3-2	TRBJ1-5	TGTGCCAGCAGCCAATTCGAGGGTCCCCATCAGCCCCAGCATTTT	CASSQFEGPHQPQHF
-	-	TRBV10-3	TRBJ1-1	TGTGCCGTCCGGACAGTGAACACTGAAGCTTTCTTT	CAVRTVNTEAFF
few	-	TRBV2	TRBJ1-5	TGTGCCAGCAGGGGCGGGACCGTCAATCAGCCCCAGCATTTT	CASRGGTVNQPQHF
-	TRBD2	TRBV18	TRBJ2-7	TGTGCCAGCTCACCCCAATGGGAGGGTTCGAGCGAGCAGTACTTC	CASSPQWEGSSEQYF
few	-	TRBV19	TRBJ1-6	TGTGCCAGTAGTACCGCCCAGGGGACCAATTCACCCCTCCACTTT	CASSTAQGTNSPLHF
-	TRBD1	TRBV19	TRBJ1-5	TGTGCCAGTAGTCCGGGACAGGGGGCTTGGGGCAATCAGCCCCAGCATTTT	CASSPGQGAWGNQPQHF
-	TRBD1	TRBV5-5	TRBJ1-5	TGTGCCAGCAGCTTGACCGGGACAGGGAATCAGCCCCAGCATTTT	CASSLTGTGNQPQHF
few	-	TRBV5-8	TRBJ1-3	TGTGCCAGCAACTGGGGGGTAAACTCTGGAAACACCATATATTTT	CASNWGVNSGNTIYF
few	-	TRBV25-1	TRBJ1-2	TGTGCCAGCAGTGCAGGGTATGGCTACACCTTC	CASSAGYGYTF
once	-	TRBV6-6	TRBJ1-5	TGTGCCAGCAGCCCGGGACGGGCACGGGGGCAGCCCCAGCATTTT	CASSPGRARGQPQHF
-	-	TRBV18	TRBJ1-1	TGTGCCAGCTCACCCACAGGGAACACTGAAGCTTTCTTT	CASSPTGNTEAFF
-	-	TRBV7-8	TRBJ1-4	TGTGCCAGCAGCGCCAGAAGTAAGAACCTTAATGAAAAACTGTTTTTT	CASSARSKNLNEKLFF
-	TRBD1	TRBV5-1	TRBJ2-5	TGCGCCAGCAGCTTGGGGGGGACAGGGCACCAAGAGACCCAGTACTTC	CASSLGGTGHQETQYF
-	TRBD1	TRBV6-6	TRBJ1-5	TGTGCCAGCAGACCCCAGGGGGCGCATCAGCCCCAGCATTTT	CASRPQGAHQPQHF
-	TRBD1	TRBV11-2	TRBJ1-1	TGTGCCAGCAGCGTTCCCCAGGGGGCTATGACTGAAGCTTTCTTT	CASSVPQGAMTEAFF
-	-	TRBV18	TRBJ2-3	TGTGCCAGCTCACGGGTCGGAGCAGGGGACGCAGATACGCAGTATTTT	CASSRVGAGDADTQYF
-	TRBD1	TRBV6-6	TRBJ1-1	TGTGCCAGCGTCCGTCAGGGGGCTACTGAAGCTTTCTTT	CASVRQGATEAFF
-	-	TRBV12-1	TRBJ1-5	TGTGCCAGCAGCTTGACAGGCCATCAGCCCCAGCATTTT	CASSLTGHQPQHF
-	-	TRBV2	TRBJ2-2	TGTGCCAGCAGAGATAGCGTCGGGTGGTCCGGGGAGCTGTTTTTT	CASRDSVGWSGELFF
-	TRBD1	TRBV11-2	TRBJ2-7	TGTGCCAGCAGCACCGCCTGGGGGACAGGGCCATACGAGCAGTACTTC	CASSTAWGTGPYEQYF
once	-	TRBV4-1	TRBJ1-6	TGCGCCAGCAGCCAACGGACTTATGCACGCTCCTATAATTCACCCCTCCACTTT	CASSQRTYARSYNSPLHF
-	-	TRBV11-3	TRBJ2-2	TGTGCCAGCAGCTTAGATGGTACGGACACCGGGGAGCTGTTTTTT	CASSLDGTDTGELFF
-	-	TRBV6-5	TRBJ2-5	TGTGCCAGCTCGCGGAGGGTGATACAAGAGACCCAGTACTTC	CASSRRVIQETQYF
-	-	TRBV5-1	TRBJ2-5	TGCGCCTCTTCTCCCGGACAGCAAGAGACCCAGTACTTC	CASSPGQQETQYF
-	-	TRBV10-3	TRBJ2-1	TGTGCCATCAGTGATTCGGGGAATGAGCAGTTCTTC	CAISDSGNEQFF
once	TRBD1	TRBV15	TRBJ1-1	TGTGCCACCAGCAGAGCCGGACAGGGTAGGGAAGCTTTCTTT	CATSRAGQGREAFF
-	-	TRBV7-8	TRBJ2-2	TGTGCCAGCAGCTTACCTATGGTCCCGGGCACCGGGGAGCTGTTTTTT	CASSLPMVPGTGELFF
-	-	TRBV21-1	TRBJ1-1	TGTGCCAGCAGTACACAGGGTATGGACCGGAACACTGAAGCTTTCTTT	CASSTQGMDRNTEAFF
-	TRBD1	TRBV30	TRBJ2-1	TGTGCCTGGAGTCCCACCCGGGACAGAGGACTCTTCTTC	CAWSPTRDRGLFF
-	TRBD2	TRBV10-3	TRBJ2-1	TGTGCCATCACCTCCCTGGGGGGGGACGGCGGGCAGTTCTTC	CAITSLGGDGGQFF
-	TRBD1	TRBV7-2	TRBJ2-2	TGTGCCAGCAGCTTAAGGGACAGGGGAAACACCGGGGAGCTGTTTTTT	CASSLRDRGNTGELFF
-	TRBD2	TRBV18	TRBJ2-3	TGTGCCAGCTCACTACCACTAGCGGGAGTGGATACGCAGTATTTT	CASSLPLAGVDTQYF
-	-	TRBV2	TRBJ1-5	TGTGCCAGCAGTGACCAGGGTAATAACGGACAGCCCCAGCATTTT	CASSDQGNNGQPQHF
-	-	TRBV6-5	TRBJ2-3	TGTGCCAGCAGTAGGACTAGCACAGATACGCAGTATTTT	CASSRTSTDTQYF
-	-	TRBV25-1	TRBJ1-3	TGTGCCAGCAGCCCGGTCTCTGGAAACACCATATATTTT	CASSPVSGNTIYF
-	-	TRBV5-1	TRBJ2-7	TGCGCCAGCAGCGAAACTATCTACGAGCAGTACTTC	CASSETIYEQYF
-	TRBD1	TRBV3-1/TRBV3-2	TRBJ2-2	TGTGCCAGCAGCCAAGTGGGACAGGCGATTACCGGGGAGCTGTTTTTT	CASSQVGQAITGELFF
-	-	TRBV4-2	TRBJ2-5	TGTGCCAGCAGCCATCCTGGGGGCGGGGAGACCCAGTACTTC	CASSHPGGGETQYF
-	-	TRBV19	TRBJ1-1	TGTGCCAGTAAAGGGGTCACTGAAGCTTTCTTT	CASKGVTEAFF
-	TRBD1	TRBV6-5	TRBJ1-2	TGTGCCAGCAGTTCATTGACAGGGTATGGCTACACCTTC	CASSSLTGYGYTF
-	TRBD1	TRBV6-2/TRBV6-3	TRBJ1-6	TGTGCCAGCAGTTACCGGGACAGCTATAATTCACCCCTCCACTTT	CASSYRDSYNSPLHF